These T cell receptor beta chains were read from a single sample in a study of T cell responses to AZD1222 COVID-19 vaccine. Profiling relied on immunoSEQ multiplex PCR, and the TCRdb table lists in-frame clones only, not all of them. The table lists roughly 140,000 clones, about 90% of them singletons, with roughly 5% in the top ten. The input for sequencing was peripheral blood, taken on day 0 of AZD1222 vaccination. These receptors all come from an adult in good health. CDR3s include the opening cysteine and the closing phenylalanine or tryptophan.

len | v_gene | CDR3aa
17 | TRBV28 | CASSLSGSTFSSYEQYF
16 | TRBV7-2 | CASSPRDRGIGDEQYF
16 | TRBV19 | CATKGEAGSGANVLTF
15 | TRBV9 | CASSPRGQGGDGYTF
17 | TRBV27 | CASSLVGSGLLQETQYF
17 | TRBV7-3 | CASSQIAGTGVTDTQYF
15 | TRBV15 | CATSRASGTGTPQYF
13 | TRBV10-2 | CASSERGAGELFF
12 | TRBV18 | CASSPSLYEQYF
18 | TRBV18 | CASSPSGKGGSGANVLTF